The 5 T cell receptor beta chains below all came from one sample that was sequenced in a study of identical twins. TCRdb reanalysed the 5' RACE reads using MiXCR and keeps one entry per CDR3 protein. Of hundreds of thousands of distinct CDR3 sequences listed, about 8.3% were seen once; the top ten hold about 2.1%. This same sample was also part of a study on yellow fever vaccine responses in identical twins.

Sequencing used memory (CD45RO+) T cells sorted from blood. The receptor set was obtained from a woman between 18 and 29 years old in good health.

The chain couples TRBV5-1 to TRBJ2-5; D is possibly TRBD2 (5 bases). Germline V CDR1 and CDR2: SGHRS, YFSETQ. The V gene lost 4 bases and the J gene lost 5 bases, with 12 bases spanning the gap. The CDR3 covers 13 residues. CDR3 sequence (DNA): TGCGCCAGCAGCGGGCTAGCAAGGGAGACCCAGTACTTC. It specifies CASSGLARETQYF.

J is TRBJ1-2 and V is TRBV6-5; 8 bases agree with TRBD1. Germline V gene sequence: CDR1 MNHEY, CDR2 SVGAGI. V lost 4 bases and J lost 3; bases outside the gene matches: 4. The CDR3 runs to 14 residues. CDR3 sequence (DNA): TGTGCCAGCAGTTTGTCAGGGGGCGACTATGGCTACACCTTC. Its translation is CASSLSGGDYGYTF.

The chain employs TRBV3-1 and TRBJ2-1; 8 bases agree with TRBD1. Trimming took 5 bases from V and 12 from J; bases not matched to a gene: 6. This CDR3 is 12 amino acids long. Germline assignment: CDR1 LGHDT and CDR2 YNNKEL (reference sequence). In nucleotides, the CDR3 is TGTGCCAGCAGCAATCTTCAGGGGGCGCAGTTCTTC. Protein product: CASSNLQGAQFF.

The chain uses TRBV10-1 and TRBJ2-1, with D possibly matching TRBD2 (6 bases). Germline V gives CDR1 WNHNN, CDR2 SYGVQD (reference sequence). V lost 0 bases and J 3 bases, leaving 21 bases between the germline ends. The CDR3 sequence is 19 residues long. The CDR3 sequence is CASSESWRDSALSYNEQFF. CDR3 nucleotide sequence: TGCGCCAGCAGTGAGTCGTGGAGGGATAGCGCGCTTAGCTACAATGAGCAGTTCTTC.

This clonotype was observed a handful of times. This chain links TRBV7-8 with TRBJ1-5; D is uncertain. V shed 0 bases and J shed 3 bases, with 9 bases lying between them. The CDR3 runs to 15 residues. Per the germline V gene, CDR1 is SGHVS and CDR2 is FQNEAQ. CDR3 nucleotides: TGTGCCAGCAGCTTAGCGCGGGGAAACAATCAGCCCCAGCATTTT. Translated, it gives CASSLARGNNQPQHF. Full variable domain (remainder filled in from reference TRBV7-8 and TRBJ1-5): GAGVSQSPRYKVAKRGQDVALRCDPISGHVSLFWYQQALGQGPEFLTYFQNEAQLDKSGLPSDRFFAERPEGSVSTLKIQRTQQEDSAVYLCASSLARGNNQPQHFGDGTRLSIL.